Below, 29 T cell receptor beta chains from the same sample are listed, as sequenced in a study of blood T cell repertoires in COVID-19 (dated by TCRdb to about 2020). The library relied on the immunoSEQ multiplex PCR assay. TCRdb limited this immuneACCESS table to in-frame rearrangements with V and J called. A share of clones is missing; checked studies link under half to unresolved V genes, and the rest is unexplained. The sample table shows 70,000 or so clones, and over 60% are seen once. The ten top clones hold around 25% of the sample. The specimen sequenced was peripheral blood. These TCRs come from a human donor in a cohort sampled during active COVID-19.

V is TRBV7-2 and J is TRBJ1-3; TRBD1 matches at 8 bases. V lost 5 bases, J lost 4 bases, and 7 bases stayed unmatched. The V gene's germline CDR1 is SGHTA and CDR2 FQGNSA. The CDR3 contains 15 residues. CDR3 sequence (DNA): TGTGCCAGCAGCACCCGACAGGGGTCAGGAAACACCATATATTTT. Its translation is CASSTRQGSGNTIYF.

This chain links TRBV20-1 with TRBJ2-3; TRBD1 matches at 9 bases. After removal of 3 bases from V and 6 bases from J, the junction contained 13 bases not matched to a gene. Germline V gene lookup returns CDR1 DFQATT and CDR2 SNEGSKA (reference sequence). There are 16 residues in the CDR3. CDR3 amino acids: CSASARGTGQMDTQYF. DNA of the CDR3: TGCAGTGCTAGTGCCCGCGGGACAGGGCAAATGGATACGCAGTATTTT.

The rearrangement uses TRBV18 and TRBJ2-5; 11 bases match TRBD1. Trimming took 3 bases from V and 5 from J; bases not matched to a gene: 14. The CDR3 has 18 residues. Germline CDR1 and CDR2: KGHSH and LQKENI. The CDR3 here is CASSPDLMRTGGLETQYF. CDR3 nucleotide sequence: TGTGCCAGCTCACCGGACTTGATGAGGACAGGGGGCTTGGAGACCCAGTACTTC. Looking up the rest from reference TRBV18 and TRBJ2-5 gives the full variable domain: NAGVMQNPRHLVRRRGQEARLRCSPMKGHSHVYWYRQLPEEGLKFMVYLQKENIIDESGMPKERFSAEFPKEGPSILRIQQVVRGDSAAYFCASSPDLMRTGGLETQYFGPGTRLLVL.

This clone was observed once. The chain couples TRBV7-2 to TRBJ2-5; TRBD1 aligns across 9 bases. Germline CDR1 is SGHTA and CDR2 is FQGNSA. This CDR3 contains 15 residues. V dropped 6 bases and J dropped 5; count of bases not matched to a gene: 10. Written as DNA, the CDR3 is TGTGCCAGCAGACGGGGACAGGGTGGGGCGGAGACCCAGTACTTC. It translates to CASRRGQGGAETQYF.

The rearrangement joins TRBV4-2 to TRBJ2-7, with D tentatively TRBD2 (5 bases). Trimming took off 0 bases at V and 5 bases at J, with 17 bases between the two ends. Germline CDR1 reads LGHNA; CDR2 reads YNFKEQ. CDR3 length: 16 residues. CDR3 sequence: CASSQEGVSLGDEQYF. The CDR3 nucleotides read TGTGCCAGCAGCCAAGAAGGAGTTAGCCTCGGGGACGAGCAGTACTTC.

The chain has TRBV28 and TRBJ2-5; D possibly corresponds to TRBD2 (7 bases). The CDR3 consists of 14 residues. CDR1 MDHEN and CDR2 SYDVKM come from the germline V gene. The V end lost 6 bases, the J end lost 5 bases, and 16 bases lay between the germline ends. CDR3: CASSRGGGGETQYF. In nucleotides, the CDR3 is TGTGCCAGCAGCAGAGGGGGGGGCGGGGAGACCCAGTACTTC. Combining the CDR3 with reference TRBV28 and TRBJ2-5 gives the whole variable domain DVKVTQSSRYLVKRTGEKVFLECVQDMDHENMFWYRQDPGLGLRLIYFSYDVKMKEKGDIPEGYSVSREKKERFSLILESASTNQTSMYLCASSRGGGGETQYFGPGTRLLVL.

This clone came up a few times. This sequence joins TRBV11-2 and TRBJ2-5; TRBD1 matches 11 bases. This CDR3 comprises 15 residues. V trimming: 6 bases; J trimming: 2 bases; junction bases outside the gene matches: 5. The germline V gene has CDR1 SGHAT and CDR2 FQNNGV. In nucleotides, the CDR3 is TGTGCCAGCAGTCGCCGGGACAGGGGGCAAGAGACCCAGTACTTC. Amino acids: CASSRRDRGQETQYF. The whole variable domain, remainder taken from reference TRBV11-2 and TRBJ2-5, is EAGVAQSPRYKIIEKRQSVAFWCNPISGHATLYWYQQILGQGPKLLIQFQNNGVVDDSQLPKDRFSAERLKGVDSTLKIQPAKLEDSAVYLCASSRRDRGQETQYFGPGTRLLVL.

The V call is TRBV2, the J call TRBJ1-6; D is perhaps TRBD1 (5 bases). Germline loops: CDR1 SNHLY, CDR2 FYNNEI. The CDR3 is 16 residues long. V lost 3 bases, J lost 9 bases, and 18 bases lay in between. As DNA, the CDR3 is TGTGCCAGCAGTGAGCGACAGTCCGGGTCGCGTTCACCCCTCCACTTT. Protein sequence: CASSERQSGSRSPLHF.

The CDR3 nucleotides read TGTGCCAGCAGTAAACAGGGGGCTTTCACCTACAATGAGCAGTTCTTC. Residues: CASSKQGAFTYNEQFF. This rearrangement joins TRBV6-2 or TRBV6-3 to TRBJ2-1; TRBD1 matches at 9 bases. V lost 5 bases to trimming and J lost 2 bases; unmatched junction nucleotides: 7. The CDR3 is 16 amino acids. Germline loops: CDR1 MNHEY, CDR2 SVGEGT.

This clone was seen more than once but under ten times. The chain's CDR3 is CASSTGQGQGSPLHF. The CDR3 bases are TGCGCCAGCAGCACGGGACAGGGACAGGGTTCACCCCTCCACTTT. This chain links TRBV5-1 with TRBJ1-6; TRBD1 matches at 9 bases. V lost 4 bases to trimming and J lost 9 bases; unmatched junction nucleotides: 8. The CDR3 runs 15 residues. From germline, CDR1 is SGHRS and CDR2 YFSETQ.

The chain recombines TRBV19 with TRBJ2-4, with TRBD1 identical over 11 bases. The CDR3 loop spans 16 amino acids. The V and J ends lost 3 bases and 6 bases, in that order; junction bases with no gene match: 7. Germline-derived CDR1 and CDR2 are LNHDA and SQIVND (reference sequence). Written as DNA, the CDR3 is TGTGCCAGTAGTATTGCTTCCGGGACAGGGGGAAACATTCAGTACTTC. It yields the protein CASSIASGTGGNIQYF.

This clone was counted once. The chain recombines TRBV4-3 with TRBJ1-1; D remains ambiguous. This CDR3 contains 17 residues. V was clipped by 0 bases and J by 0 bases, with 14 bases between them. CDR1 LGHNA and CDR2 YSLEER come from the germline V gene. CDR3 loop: CASSQDPAGNMNTEAFF. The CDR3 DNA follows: TGCGCCAGCAGCCAAGATCCTGCAGGAAACATGAACACTGAAGCTTTCTTT.

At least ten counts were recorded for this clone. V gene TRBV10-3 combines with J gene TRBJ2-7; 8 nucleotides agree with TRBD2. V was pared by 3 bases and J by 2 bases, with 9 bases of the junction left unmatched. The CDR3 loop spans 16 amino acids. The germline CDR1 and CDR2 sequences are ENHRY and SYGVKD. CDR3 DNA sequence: TGTGCCATCAGTGACCGGGGCGGGGGGCGCCCCTACGAGCAGTACTTC. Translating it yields CAISDRGGGRPYEQYF.

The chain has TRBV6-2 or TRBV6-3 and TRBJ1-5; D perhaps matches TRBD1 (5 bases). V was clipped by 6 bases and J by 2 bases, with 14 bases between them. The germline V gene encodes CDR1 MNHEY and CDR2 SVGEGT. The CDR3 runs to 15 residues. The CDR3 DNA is TGTGCCAGCAGCGACTTGGACACGGGCAATCAGCCCCAGCATTTT. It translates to CASSDLDTGNQPQHF.

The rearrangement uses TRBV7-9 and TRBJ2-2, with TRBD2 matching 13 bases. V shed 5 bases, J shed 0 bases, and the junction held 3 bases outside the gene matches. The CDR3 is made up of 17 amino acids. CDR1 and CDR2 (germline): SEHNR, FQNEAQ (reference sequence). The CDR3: CASSPGLAGANTGELFF. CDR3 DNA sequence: TGTGCCAGCAGCCCAGGACTAGCGGGGGCGAACACCGGGGAGCTGTTTTTT.

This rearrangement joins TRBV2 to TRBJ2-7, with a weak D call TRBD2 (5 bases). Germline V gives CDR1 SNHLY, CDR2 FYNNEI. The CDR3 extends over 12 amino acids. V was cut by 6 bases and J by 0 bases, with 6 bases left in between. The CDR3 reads CASRDFSYEQYF. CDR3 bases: TGTGCCAGCAGGGACTTCTCCTACGAGCAGTACTTC.

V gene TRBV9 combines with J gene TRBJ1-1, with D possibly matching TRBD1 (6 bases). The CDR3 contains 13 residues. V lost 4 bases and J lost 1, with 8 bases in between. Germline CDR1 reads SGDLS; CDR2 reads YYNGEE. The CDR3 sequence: CASSQGWNTEAFF. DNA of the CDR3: TGTGCCAGCAGCCAGGGGTGGAACACTGAAGCTTTCTTT.

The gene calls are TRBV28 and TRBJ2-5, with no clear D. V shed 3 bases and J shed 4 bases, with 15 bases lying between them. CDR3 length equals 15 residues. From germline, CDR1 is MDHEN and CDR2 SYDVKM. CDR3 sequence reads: CASSFPGGPGETQYF. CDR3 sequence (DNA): TGTGCCAGCAGTTTTCCAGGTGGCCCCGGAGAGACCCAGTACTTC.

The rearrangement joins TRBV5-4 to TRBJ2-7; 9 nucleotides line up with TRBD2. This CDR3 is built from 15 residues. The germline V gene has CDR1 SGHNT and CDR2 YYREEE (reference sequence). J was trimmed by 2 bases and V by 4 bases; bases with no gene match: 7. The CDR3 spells CASSVGASGTYEQYF. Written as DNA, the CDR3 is TGTGCCAGCAGCGTTGGGGCTAGCGGGACCTACGAGCAGTACTTC.

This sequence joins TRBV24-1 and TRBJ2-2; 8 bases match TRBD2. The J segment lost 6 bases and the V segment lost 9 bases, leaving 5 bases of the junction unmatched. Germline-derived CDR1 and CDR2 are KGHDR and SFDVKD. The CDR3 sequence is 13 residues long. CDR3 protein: CATAGTSAGELFF. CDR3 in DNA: TGTGCCACCGCCGGGACTAGTGCCGGGGAGCTGTTTTTT.

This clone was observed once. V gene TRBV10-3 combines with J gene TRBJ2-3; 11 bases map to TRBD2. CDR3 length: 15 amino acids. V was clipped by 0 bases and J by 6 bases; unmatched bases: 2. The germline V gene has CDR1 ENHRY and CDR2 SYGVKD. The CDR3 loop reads CAISESTSGKDTQYF. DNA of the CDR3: TGTGCCATCAGTGAGTCGACTAGCGGGAAGGATACGCAGTATTTT.

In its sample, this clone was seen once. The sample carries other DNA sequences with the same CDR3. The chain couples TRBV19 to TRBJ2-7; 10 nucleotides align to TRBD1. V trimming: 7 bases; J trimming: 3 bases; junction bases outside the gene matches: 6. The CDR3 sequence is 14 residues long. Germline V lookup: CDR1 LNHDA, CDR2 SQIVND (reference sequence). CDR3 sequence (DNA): TGTGCCAGTACCCCGGGACAGGGGAGCTACGAGCAGTACTTC. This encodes CASTPGQGSYEQYF.

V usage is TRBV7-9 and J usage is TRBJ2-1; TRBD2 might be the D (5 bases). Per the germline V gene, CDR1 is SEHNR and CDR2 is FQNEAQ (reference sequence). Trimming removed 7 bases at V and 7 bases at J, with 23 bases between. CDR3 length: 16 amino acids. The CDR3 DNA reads TGTGCCAGCAACCCATCTACCGGGTCCGGAGGAAATGAGCAGTTCTTC. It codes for CASNPSTGSGGNEQFF.

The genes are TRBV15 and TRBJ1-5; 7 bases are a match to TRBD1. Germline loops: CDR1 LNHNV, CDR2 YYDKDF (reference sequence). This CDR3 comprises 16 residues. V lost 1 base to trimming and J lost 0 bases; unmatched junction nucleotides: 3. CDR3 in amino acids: CATSRGTGYSNQPQHF. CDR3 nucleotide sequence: TGTGCCACCAGCAGAGGGACAGGTTATAGCAATCAGCCCCAGCATTTT.

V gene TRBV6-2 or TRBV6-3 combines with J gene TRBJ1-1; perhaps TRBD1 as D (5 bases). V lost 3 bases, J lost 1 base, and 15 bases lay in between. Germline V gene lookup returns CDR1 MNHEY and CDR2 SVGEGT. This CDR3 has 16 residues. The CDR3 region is CASSYSDTETNTEAFF. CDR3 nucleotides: TGTGCCAGCAGTTATTCGGACACCGAAACGAACACTGAAGCTTTCTTT.

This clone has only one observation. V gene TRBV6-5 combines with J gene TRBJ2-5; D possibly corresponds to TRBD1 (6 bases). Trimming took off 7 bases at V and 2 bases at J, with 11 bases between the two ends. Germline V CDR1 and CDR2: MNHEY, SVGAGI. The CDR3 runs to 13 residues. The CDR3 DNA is TGTGCCAGCAAGGGGGAGCGACAAGAGACCCAGTACTTC. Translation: CASKGERQETQYF.

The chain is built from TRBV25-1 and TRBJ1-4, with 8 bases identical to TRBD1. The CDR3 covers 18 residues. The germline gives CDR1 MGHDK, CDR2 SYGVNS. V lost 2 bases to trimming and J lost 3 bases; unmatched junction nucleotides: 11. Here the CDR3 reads CASSEDTGGGLANEKLFF. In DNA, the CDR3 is TGTGCCAGCAGTGAAGATACAGGGGGAGGGCTTGCTAATGAAAAACTGTTTTTT.

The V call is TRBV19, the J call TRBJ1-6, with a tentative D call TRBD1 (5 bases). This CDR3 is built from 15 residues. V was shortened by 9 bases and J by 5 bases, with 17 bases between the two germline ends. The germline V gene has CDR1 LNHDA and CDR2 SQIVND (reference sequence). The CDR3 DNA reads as TGTGCCAGCCATCAGGGTAGCGGGAATAATTCACCCCTCCACTTT. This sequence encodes CASHQGSGNNSPLHF.

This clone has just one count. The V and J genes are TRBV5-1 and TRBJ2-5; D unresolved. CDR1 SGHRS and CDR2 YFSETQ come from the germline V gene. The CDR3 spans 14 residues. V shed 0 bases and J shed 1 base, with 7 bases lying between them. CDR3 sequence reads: CASSLATAQETQYF. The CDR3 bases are TGCGCCAGCAGCTTGGCTACAGCCCAAGAGACCCAGTACTTC.